This T cell receptor beta chain was retrieved from a study of shared clonotypes between healthy human individuals. This clone is a singleton in its sample. Some clones are missing from TCRdb's copy, which holds only in-frame ones; the method was immunoSEQ multiplex PCR. The sample includes some 2 million clones, 90% to 95% of them seen just once. V lost 2 bases to trimming and J lost 0 bases, with 9 bases between them. The CDR3 contains 15 residues. Germline V gene sequence: CDR1 MNHNY, CDR2 SVGAGI (reference sequence). The V call is TRBV6-6, the J call TRBJ2-3; D is undetermined. This clonotype was obtained from a man between 18 and 29 years old in good health. The sample was naive CD4+ T cells sorted from blood. Regarding subset: CD45RA+ positively selected. CDR3 coding DNA: TGTGCCAGCAGTTACGGGTGGTCTAGCACAGATACGCAGTATTTT. Translation gives CASSYGWSSTDTQYF.